The rows below give T cell receptor beta chains drawn from one sample of a study of blood T cell repertoires in COVID-19. Data came from immunoSEQ multiplex PCR; TCRdb stores just in-frame clones and leaves some out. The repertoire has about 190,000 clones, roughly four fifths of them found once; the top ten carry about 5.7%. Sequencing input: peripheral blood. These receptors came from a woman in her forties with acute or convalescent COVID-19. Each CDR3 is given with its conserved first and last residue. The D gene is left open where the match is weak.

v_call	d_call	j_call	cdr3_aa
TRBV19	TRBD1	TRBJ2-1	CASSMGQYNEQFF
TRBV30	TRBD2	TRBJ2-1	CAWSRGTPSGGEQFF
TRBV27	NA	TRBJ2-7	CASSRGGPYEQYF
TRBV7-2	NA	TRBJ1-4	CASSLARVLNEKLFF
TRBV6-6	NA	TRBJ2-7	CASSQQTYEQYF
TRBV6-4	TRBD1	TRBJ1-2	CASSPVPGQGWHGYTF
TRBV6-5	TRBD1	TRBJ1-5	CASKPTGGQPQHF
TRBV14	NA	TRBJ1-5	CASSHRGKLDRNQPQHF
TRBV3-1/TRBV3-2	NA	TRBJ2-7	CASSSHGDEQYF
TRBV10-3	NA	TRBJ1-2	CAISDRDRGGYTF
TRBV6-2/TRBV6-3	NA	TRBJ2-5	CASSYMDTLYQETQYF
TRBV2	NA	TRBJ1-1	CASSDSGVQTEAFF